A selection of T cell receptor beta chains follows, all from one sample in a study of shared clonotypes between healthy human individuals. The data were produced by immunoSEQ multiplex PCR, yet TCRdb's version contains in-frame clones alone and is incomplete. Found here are millions of clones, less than 95% of them singletons; the top ten hold 0.85% to 1.2%. Sequencing input: naive CD8+ T cells sorted from blood. Receptors were obtained from a man between 18 and 29 years old in good health. Both conserved end residues are part of each CDR3. The D gene is left open where the match is weak. Part of the rows lack a size; the others show once, few, many or a class for expanded clones.

d_gene: -; v_gene: TRBV9; j_gene: TRBJ2-2; abundance: few; CDR3aa: CASSPRSNTGELFF; CDR3nt: TGTGCCAGCAGCCCCCGTTCTAACACCGGGGAGCTGTTTTTT
d_gene: -; v_gene: TRBV15; j_gene: TRBJ2-3; abundance: once; CDR3aa: CATSLAGWADTQYF; CDR3nt: TGTGCCACCAGCCTAGCCGGTTGGGCAGATACGCAGTATTTT
d_gene: TRBD1; v_gene: TRBV29-1; j_gene: TRBJ2-7; abundance: -; CDR3aa: CSVALGTGPSYEQYF; CDR3nt: TGCAGCGTTGCTTTAGGGACAGGACCATCCTACGAGCAGTACTTC
d_gene: TRBD1; v_gene: TRBV6-1; j_gene: TRBJ1-2; abundance: -; CDR3aa: CASREPGQGADGYTF; CDR3nt: TGTGCCAGCAGGGAACCGGGACAGGGGGCTGATGGCTACACCTTC
d_gene: -; v_gene: TRBV27; j_gene: TRBJ1-1; abundance: -; CDR3aa: CASNFQGNTEAFF; CDR3nt: TGTGCCAGCAACTTCCAGGGGAACACTGAAGCTTTCTTT
d_gene: -; v_gene: TRBV4-1; j_gene: TRBJ1-4; abundance: -; CDR3aa: CASSQDQGTNEKLFF; CDR3nt: TGCGCCAGCAGCCAAGATCAGGGGACTAATGAAAAACTGTTTTTT
d_gene: TRBD1; v_gene: TRBV7-6; j_gene: TRBJ2-6; abundance: -; CDR3aa: CASSFGDRGFGANVLTF; CDR3nt: TGTGCCAGCAGCTTCGGGGACAGGGGTTTTGGGGCCAACGTCCTGACTTTC
d_gene: TRBD2; v_gene: TRBV7-6; j_gene: TRBJ2-1; abundance: -; CDR3aa: CASSLPGLAAEQFF; CDR3nt: TGTGCCAGCAGCTTACCGGGACTAGCGGCTGAGCAGTTCTTC
d_gene: -; v_gene: TRBV18; j_gene: TRBJ2-1; abundance: -; CDR3aa: CASSPPERPYNEQFF; CDR3nt: TGTGCCAGCTCACCACCTGAGCGCCCCTACAATGAGCAGTTCTTC
d_gene: TRBD2; v_gene: TRBV30; j_gene: TRBJ2-7; abundance: -; CDR3aa: CAWAGVAGGRNYEQYF; CDR3nt: TGTGCCTGGGCCGGGGTAGCGGGGGGAAGAAACTACGAGCAGTACTTC
d_gene: TRBD1; v_gene: TRBV6-1; j_gene: TRBJ2-7; abundance: -; CDR3aa: CASSWDSPSYEQYF; CDR3nt: TGTGCCAGCAGTTGGGACAGTCCCTCCTACGAGCAGTACTTC
d_gene: TRBD2; v_gene: TRBV10-3; j_gene: TRBJ2-3; abundance: -; CDR3aa: CAIRTSGSYSTDTQYF; CDR3nt: TGTGCCATTCGGACTAGCGGAAGTTATAGCACAGATACGCAGTATTTT
d_gene: -; v_gene: TRBV4-1; j_gene: TRBJ2-1; abundance: -; CDR3aa: CASSQDRSVAFF; CDR3nt: TGCGCCAGCAGCCAAGATAGGTCAGTAGCGTTCTTC
d_gene: -; v_gene: TRBV13; j_gene: TRBJ2-7; abundance: -; CDR3aa: CASSSLSYEQYF; CDR3nt: TGTGCCAGCAGCTCTCTCTCCTACGAGCAGTACTTC
d_gene: TRBD2; v_gene: TRBV9; j_gene: TRBJ2-1; abundance: once; CDR3aa: CASSVSGLPYNEQFF; CDR3nt: TGTGCCAGCAGCGTTTCGGGACTACCCTACAATGAGCAGTTCTTC
d_gene: -; v_gene: TRBV11-2; j_gene: TRBJ2-1; abundance: -; CDR3aa: CASSLVQGITEQFF; CDR3nt: TGTGCCAGCAGCTTAGTCCAGGGGATCACTGAGCAGTTCTTC
d_gene: -; v_gene: TRBV30; j_gene: TRBJ2-3; abundance: -; CDR3aa: CAWAFGGSSTDTQYF; CDR3nt: TGTGCCTGGGCCTTTGGGGGTTCTAGCACAGATACGCAGTATTTT
d_gene: -; v_gene: TRBV11-2; j_gene: TRBJ2-7; abundance: -; CDR3aa: CASSFSPDYEQYF; CDR3nt: TGTGCCAGCAGCTTCTCCCCAGATTACGAGCAGTACTTC
d_gene: TRBD2; v_gene: TRBV2; j_gene: TRBJ2-5; abundance: -; CDR3aa: CASSDPGGEQETQYF; CDR3nt: TGTGCCAGCAGTGACCCCGGGGGGGAACAAGAGACCCAGTACTTC
d_gene: -; v_gene: TRBV11-2; j_gene: TRBJ2-7; abundance: -; CDR3aa: CAAQASITHEQYF; CDR3nt: TGTGCCGCGCAGGCGAGCATAACCCACGAGCAGTACTTC
d_gene: -; v_gene: TRBV9; j_gene: TRBJ2-1; abundance: -; CDR3aa: CASSVALGNEQFF; CDR3nt: TGTGCCAGCAGCGTAGCTTTGGGGAATGAGCAGTTCTTC
d_gene: TRBD1; v_gene: TRBV27; j_gene: TRBJ1-4; abundance: -; CDR3aa: CASSLSGTGGVLNEKLFF; CDR3nt: TGTGCCAGCAGTCTCTCCGGGACAGGGGGTGTCCTTAATGAAAAACTGTTTTTT
d_gene: TRBD2; v_gene: TRBV6-5; j_gene: TRBJ2-1; abundance: -; CDR3aa: CASSYFAGVSYNEQFF; CDR3nt: TGTGCCAGCAGTTACTTCGCGGGAGTGTCCTACAATGAGCAGTTCTTC
d_gene: TRBD2; v_gene: TRBV7-7; j_gene: TRBJ2-5; abundance: -; CDR3aa: CASSPTGASGRETQYF; CDR3nt: TGTGCTAGCAGCCCAACCGGCGCTAGCGGGCGAGAGACCCAGTACTTC
d_gene: TRBD2; v_gene: TRBV7-6; j_gene: TRBJ2-7; abundance: -; CDR3aa: CASSWGGTSGYEQYF; CDR3nt: TGTGCCAGCAGTTGGGGAGGGACTAGCGGGTACGAGCAGTACTTC
d_gene: -; v_gene: TRBV6-6; j_gene: TRBJ2-5; abundance: -; CDR3aa: CASSYTGIQETQYF; CDR3nt: TGTGCCAGCAGTTACACGGGTATCCAAGAGACCCAGTACTTC
d_gene: TRBD2; v_gene: TRBV7-2; j_gene: TRBJ2-7; abundance: -; CDR3aa: CASRPGLAGYEQYF; CDR3nt: TGTGCCAGCAGGCCGGGACTAGCGGGCTACGAGCAGTACTTC
d_gene: -; v_gene: TRBV7-8; j_gene: TRBJ2-2; abundance: -; CDR3aa: CASSFSRDSNTGELFF; CDR3nt: TGTGCCAGCAGCTTTTCCAGGGATTCGAACACCGGGGAGCTGTTTTTT